The following is a TCR beta chain sequence with its context. Noted time point: patch test 1, 2 weeks after DPC sensitization. The treatment is: therapeutic diphenylcyclopropenone sensitization with weekly scalp DPC. As originally analysed: A typical sample had some 96,000 TCRs, with roughly 23,224 to 690,600 overall. A single record per CDR3 protein comes from TCRdb applying MiXCR to the RACE reads. The V and J calls follow TCRdb's processing rather than the paper's. The sample lists tens of thousands of distinct CDR3 sequences, about 31% seen once, with roughly 10% in the top ten. This sample is part of a study of human T cells and chemical hapten exposure. Study-level information: DPC (0.01%) was patch tested on the upper back and read at 6 days. Mostly female patients had alopecia areata, totalis or universalis.

The CDR3 consists of 15 residues. Germline CDR1 is SGDLS and CDR2 is YYNGEE. The germline V and J ends were trimmed by 1 base and 0 bases, with 9 bases remaining between them. The genes are TRBV9 and TRBJ2-3; D tentatively reads TRBD1 or TRBD2 (5 bases each). The receptor was isolated from a man aged 35 to 55 with alopecia areata. Some clones in this sample may be carry-over from other donors' samples. The starting material was whole blood, obtained in connection with sensitization to the hapten diphenylcyclopropenone (DPC). Here the CDR3 DNA reads TGTGCCAGCAGCGTATCGTGGGGGAGCACAGATACGCAGTATTTT. Translated, it gives CASSVSWGSTDTQYF.